This T cell receptor (beta chain) comes out of a study of CD8+ T cells in alopecia areata. Germline V lookup: CDR1 SEHNR, CDR2 FQNEAQ (reference sequence). V lost 9 bases and J 5 bases, leaving 13 bases between the germline ends. The CDR3 is made up of 12 amino acids. This clone was seen once. What it binds is not known. Whole-study results and caveats: Lesional tissue from the scalp (especially in alopecia totalis/universalis) showed higher clonality than normal scalp.

Researchers took lesional scalp punch biopsies and peripheral blood from people who were alopecia areata patients. Sequencing templates came from extracted RNA that was reverse transcribed into cDNA. The table came from immunoSEQ multiplex PCR; TCRdb's copy has only in-frame clones and leaves some out. The sample holds around 50,000 clones; 96% are singletons and the top ten take approximately 24%. The chain has TRBV7-9 and TRBJ1-1; D might be TRBD1 (5 bases). The receptor was derived from a human donor with alopecia areata. The sample was CD8+ T cells sorted from blood, taken at week 0. CDR3 loop: CASLTGGTEAFF. Here the CDR3 DNA reads TGTGCCAGTCTGACTGGGGGGACTGAAGCTTTCTTT.